The 18 T cell receptor beta chains given below trace back to one sample, sequenced in a study of human T cells and chemical hapten exposure (dated by TCRdb to the early 2020s). The treatment or condition label on this specimen signifies: therapeutic diphenylcyclopropenone sensitization with weekly scalp DPC. During library preparation, unique molecular identifiers were attached to individual cDNA molecules so that TCRs could be counted quantitatively and reproducibly. TCRdb's own reprocessing of the public reads used fastp at Q25 and MiXCR and kept productive beta chains. Every entry covers one CDR3 protein and lists the most common genes and DNA from its rows. This sample has 2,400 or so distinct CDR3 sequences in its table, and 46% of those were observed once. 10% of the sample lies in the top ten. The source was whole blood, collected before DPC sensitization or 2, 6, or about 24 weeks after (not recorded which). The receptors were sampled from an adult with alopecia areata. Some clones in this sample may be carry-over from other donors' samples. This table probably holds off-target reads from a library built for another chain.

The chain uses TRBV3-1 and TRBJ2-6; D is ambiguous. Looked up from germline, CDR1 is LGHDT and CDR2 is YNNKEL (reference sequence). The CDR3 is made up of 15 amino acids. Trimming took 3 bases from V and 0 from J, leaving 6 bases between them. CDR3 nucleotides: TGTGCCAGCAGCCAGGTACCCTCTGGGGCCAACGTCCTGACTTTC. Translating gives CASSQVPSGANVLTF.

The chain links TRBV3-1 to TRBJ2-1, with D possibly TRBD1 on 5 matching bases. CDR3 size: 15 residues. Germline lookup yields CDR1 LGHDT and CDR2 YNNKEL (reference sequence). The V end lost 3 bases, the J end lost 5 bases, and 14 bases lay between the germline ends. The CDR3 DNA follows: TGTGCCAGCAGCCAGCTCGGCGACAGAAACAATGAGCAGTTCTTC. Its translation: CASSQLGDRNNEQFF.

The genes are TRBV7-9 and TRBJ2-1; 9 bases are shared with TRBD2. V dropped 5 bases and J dropped 9; count of bases not matched to a gene: 8. CDR3 length: 14 amino acids. Germline V gives CDR1 SEHNR, CDR2 FQNEAQ (reference sequence). The CDR3 protein is CASSQSGGIGEQFF. DNA for the CDR3: TGTGCCAGCAGCCAGAGCGGGGGGATTGGTGAGCAGTTCTTC.

This clonotype has a single count. This sequence joins TRBV9 and TRBJ2-3; D may correspond to TRBD1 or TRBD2 (6 bases each). The germline V gene encodes CDR1 SGDLS and CDR2 YYNGEE. This CDR3 is built from 16 residues. Trimming cost V 1 base and J 2 bases, with 14 bases left between them. The CDR3 protein is CASSVNGGHATDTQYF. CDR3 coding DNA: TGTGCCAGCAGCGTAAACGGGGGACATGCCACAGATACGCAGTATTTT. Complete variable domain (other parts from reference TRBV9 and TRBJ2-3): DSGVTQTPKHLITATGQRVTLRCSPRSGDLSVYWYQQSLDQGLQFLIQYYNGEERAKGNILERFSAQQFPDLHSELNLSSLELGDSALYFCASSVNGGHATDTQYFGPGTRLTVL.

The chain uses TRBV20-1 and TRBJ2-1; D is unclear. V was shortened by 6 bases and J by 5 bases, with 14 bases between the two germline ends. This CDR3 contains 13 residues. Germline-derived CDR1 and CDR2 are DFQATT and SNEGSKA (reference sequence). The CDR3 nucleotides read TGCAGTGCCCCACGGGCAGGAAACAATGAGCAGTTCTTC. It encodes CSAPRAGNNEQFF.

The rearrangement uses TRBV29-1 and TRBJ2-7; no reliable D call. This CDR3 has 14 amino acids. The germline V gene has CDR1 SQVTM and CDR2 ANQGSEA. V lost 2 bases, J lost 0 bases, and 11 bases lay in between. CDR3 bases: TGCAGCGTTGAAAAGGCGCCTGCCTCCTACGAGCAGTACTTC. Its protein product is CSVEKAPASYEQYF.

The chain uses TRBV12-3 or TRBV12-4 and TRBJ1-1; D perhaps matches TRBD1 (5 bases). The CDR3 totals 12 residues. V shed 4 bases and J shed 6 bases, with 9 bases lying between them. The CDR3 DNA follows: TGTGCCAGCAGTTGGGGGGGTCCTGAAGCTTTCTTT. This encodes CASSWGGPEAFF.

V gene TRBV28 combines with J gene TRBJ2-3; D tentatively fits TRBD1 or TRBD2 (5 bases each). This CDR3 has 12 residues. CDR1 is MDHEN, CDR2 SYDVKM, per germline. The V gene lost 7 bases and the J gene lost 8 bases, with 13 bases spanning the gap. The CDR3 reads CASKKPGGTQYF. The CDR3, as DNA: TGTGCCAGCAAGAAGCCTGGGGGTACGCAGTATTTT. Combining the CDR3 with reference TRBV28 and TRBJ2-3 gives the whole variable domain DVKVTQSSRYLVKRTGEKVFLECVQDMDHENMFWYRQDPGLGLRLIYFSYDVKMKEKGDIPEGYSVSREKKERFSLILESASTNQTSMYLCASKKPGGTQYFGPGTRLTVL.

This clonotype was detected a few times. This chain connects TRBV12-3 or TRBV12-4 to TRBJ2-2, with TRBD1 matching 7 bases. The CDR3 spans 14 residues. J was trimmed by 4 bases and V by 6 bases; bases with no gene match: 5. The CDR3 nucleotides read TGTGCCAGCAGCCCGACAGGGTTCACCGGGGAGCTGTTTTTT. This sequence encodes CASSPTGFTGELFF.

DNA for the CDR3: TGTGCCAGCAGCCAAGTAGGGGGGAGTACGCAAGAGACCCAGTACTTC. Its protein product is CASSQVGGSTQETQYF. The chain couples TRBV4-2 to TRBJ2-5; the D gene could be TRBD1 or TRBD2 (6 bases each). Trimming cost V 1 base and J 2 bases, with 14 bases left between them. Germline V gene sequence: CDR1 LGHNA, CDR2 YNFKEQ. This CDR3 spans 16 amino acids.

The chain employs TRBV13 and TRBJ2-5; 7 bases agree with TRBD2. This CDR3 contains 16 residues. V dropped 4 bases and J dropped 1; count of bases not matched to a gene: 9. Germline assignment: CDR1 PRHDT and CDR2 FYEKMQ (reference sequence). Here the CDR3 reads CASSWALASGQETQYF. CDR3 nucleotide sequence: TGTGCCAGCAGCTGGGCACTAGCGTCGGGCCAAGAGACCCAGTACTTC.

This clonotype was counted a few times. The V and J genes are TRBV7-9 and TRBJ2-2; D is unresolved. The CDR3 consists of 11 residues. Trimming shortened V by 2 bases and J by 5 bases, and 0 bases separated the two germline ends. Germline V gene sequence: CDR1 SEHNR, CDR2 FQNEAQ (reference sequence). CDR3 loop: CASSLTGELFF. The CDR3 nucleotides read TGTGCCAGCAGCTTAACCGGGGAGCTGTTTTTT.

The chain uses TRBV20-1 and TRBJ2-7; 9 positions agree with TRBD1. V lost 3 bases to trimming and J lost 3 bases; unmatched junction nucleotides: 6. CDR3 size: 14 residues. Looked up from germline, CDR1 is DFQATT and CDR2 is SNEGSKA (reference sequence). The CDR3 loop reads CSARDRDRDYEQYF. For the CDR3, the DNA is TGCAGTGCTAGGGATCGGGACAGGGACTACGAGCAGTACTTC.

The chain links TRBV7-2 to TRBJ2-1, with TRBD2 matching 9 bases. This CDR3 contains 13 residues. Germline assignment: CDR1 SGHTA and CDR2 FQGNSA. V lost 3 bases and J lost 14; bases outside the gene matches: 8. The CDR3 bases are TGTGCCAGCAGCTTGACGACTAGCGGAGATGAGTTCTTC. Translating gives CASSLTTSGDEFF.

V gene TRBV6-4 combines with J gene TRBJ2-1; D is undetermined. Germline loops: CDR1 MRHNA, CDR2 SNTAGT. CDR3 length: 14 amino acids. V was cut by 7 bases and J by 6 bases, with 16 bases left in between. The CDR3, as DNA: TGTGCCAGCAACTTCGGGCTTCCTCCCAATGAGCAGTTCTTC. This sequence encodes CASNFGLPPNEQFF.

The chain uses TRBV12-3 or TRBV12-4 and TRBJ2-5, with D maybe TRBD1 (6 bases). Trimming took off 1 base at V and 7 bases at J, with 10 bases between the two ends. The CDR3 runs to 13 residues. CDR3 amino acids: CASSLDRVTTQYF. Written as DNA, the CDR3 is TGTGCCAGCAGTTTAGACAGGGTAACGACCCAGTACTTC.

This clonotype ranks as large. This chain links TRBV6-6 with TRBJ2-1; D gene unclear. The CDR3 spans 14 residues. V gave up 3 bases and J gave up 4 bases, with 10 bases separating them. From germline, CDR1 is MNHNY and CDR2 SVGAGI (reference sequence). CDR3 residues: CASSYSLVYNEQFF. The CDR3 coding sequence is TGTGCCAGCAGTTATTCCCTAGTATACAATGAGCAGTTCTTC.

V is TRBV7-6 and J is TRBJ2-5; 8 bases are a match to TRBD2. Germline CDR1 reads SGHVS; CDR2 reads FNYEAQ. The junction had 9 bases not matched to a gene; V was cut back by 5 bases and J by 4 bases. The CDR3 contains 15 residues. In nucleotides, the CDR3 is TGTGCCAGCAGCGCCGTCGGACTAGCCGGAGAGACCCAGTACTTC. This gives the protein CASSAVGLAGETQYF.